This T cell receptor beta chain was documented in a study of OX40 agonist ivuxolimab in advanced cancers. The method was immunoSEQ multiplex PCR; TCRdb's version includes in-frame clones alone and lacks a portion of them. The profile shows approximately 89,000 clones, around 90% of them singletons. The ends lost 6 bases at V and 6 bases at J; junction bases unmatched: 6. CDR3 length: 13 residues. In germline, CDR1 is SEHNR, CDR2 FQNEAQ (reference sequence). This specimen was CD4+ or CD8+ T cells sorted from blood, taken in a trial of the OX40 agonist ivuxolimab. The J gene is TRBJ2-3, the V gene TRBV7-9, with 7 bases aligning to TRBD1. This sequence originates from an adult with an advanced solid tumor such as melanoma, head and neck, liver or kidney cancer. CDR3 nucleotides: TGTGCCAGCAGACTACAGGGGTCGGATACGCAGTATTTT. It codes for CASRLQGSDTQYF.